A selection of T cell receptor beta chains follows, all from one sample in a study of blood T cells in healthy people across ages. MiXCR was run by TCRdb on the 5' RACE reads, yielding one entry per CDR3 protein. The table lists 800,000 to 900,000 distinct CDR3 sequences, 62% of them singletons. The specimen was blood. The receptor set was obtained from a man aged 25-45 years in good health. The CDR3 runs from the conserved cysteine through the conserved F or W. The D gene is left open where the match is weak. A clone size is listed for some rows: how often the clone was seen (once, few, many), or a class if it is expanded.

clone size: few
D gene: TRBD1
J gene: TRBJ1-4
V gene: TRBV7-6
CDR3 protein: CASSSVGQGEKLFF
CDR3 DNA: TGTGCCAGCAGCTCGGTCGGACAGGGCGAAAAACTGTTTTTT

clone size: few
D gene: .
J gene: TRBJ1-2
V gene: TRBV7-9
CDR3 protein: CASSLPVVVGINGYTF
CDR3 DNA: TGTGCCAGCAGCTTACCGGTGGTAGTAGGGATCAATGGCTACACCTTC

clone size: few
D gene: .
J gene: TRBJ2-3
V gene: TRBV25-1
CDR3 protein: CASSEFGGWDTQYF
CDR3 DNA: TGTGCCAGCAGTGAATTTGGAGGGTGGGATACGCAGTATTTT

clone size: .
D gene: .
J gene: TRBJ2-5
V gene: TRBV5-6
CDR3 protein: CASSRRHTGIQETQYF
CDR3 DNA: TGTGCCAGCAGCCGACGCCACACAGGAATCCAAGAGACCCAGTACTTC

clone size: .
D gene: .
J gene: TRBJ1-1
V gene: TRBV3-1
CDR3 protein: CASSRDAYTEAFF
CDR3 DNA: TGTGCCAGCAGCCGCGACGCGTACACTGAAGCTTTCTTT

clone size: many
D gene: .
J gene: TRBJ2-7
V gene: TRBV2
CDR3 protein: CASSGDSYEQYF
CDR3 DNA: TGTGCCAGCAGCGGTGACAGCTACGAGCAGTACTTC

clone size: .
D gene: TRBD2
J gene: TRBJ2-7
V gene: TRBV4-2
CDR3 protein: CASSQGSASGGLTYEQYF
CDR3 DNA: TGTGCCAGCAGCCAAGGATCTGCTAGCGGGGGCTTGACCTACGAGCAGTACTTC

clone size: .
D gene: .
J gene: TRBJ1-2
V gene: TRBV6-1
CDR3 protein: CASSEARELFYGYTF
CDR3 DNA: TGTGCCAGCAGTGAAGCCAGGGAACTTTTCTATGGCTACACCTTC

clone size: few
D gene: TRBD1
J gene: TRBJ2-7
V gene: TRBV9
CDR3 protein: CASSGTTGEPYEQYF
CDR3 DNA: TGTGCCAGCAGCGGGACAACAGGGGAACCCTACGAGCAGTACTTC

clone size: few
D gene: .
J gene: TRBJ1-6
V gene: TRBV9
CDR3 protein: CASSVAIPGHNSPLHF
CDR3 DNA: TGTGCCAGCAGCGTAGCTATACCGGGGCATAATTCACCCCTCCACTTT

clone size: .
D gene: TRBD1
J gene: TRBJ2-7
V gene: TRBV6-4
CDR3 protein: CASSAPGQPAYEQYF
CDR3 DNA: TGTGCCAGCAGTGCCCCGGGACAGCCCGCCTACGAGCAGTACTTC

clone size: .
D gene: .
J gene: TRBJ1-2
V gene: TRBV29-1
CDR3 protein: CSVGRGGYLYHYGYTF
CDR3 DNA: TGCAGCGTTGGGCGGGGGGGTTATCTATATCACTATGGCTACACCTTC

clone size: .
D gene: .
J gene: TRBJ2-3
V gene: TRBV7-2
CDR3 protein: CASSSLAGVRTDTQYF
CDR3 DNA: TGTGCCAGCAGCTCCTTGGCAGGGGTAAGGACAGATACGCAGTATTTT

clone size: few
D gene: TRBD2
J gene: TRBJ2-5
V gene: TRBV7-2
CDR3 protein: CASISGGNGETQYF
CDR3 DNA: TGTGCCAGCATTAGCGGGGGGAATGGAGAGACCCAGTACTTC

clone size: few
D gene: TRBD1
J gene: TRBJ2-5
V gene: TRBV5-6
CDR3 protein: CASSLFGQGKGETQYF
CDR3 DNA: TGTGCCAGCAGCCTATTTGGACAGGGGAAAGGAGAGACCCAGTACTTC

clone size: .
D gene: TRBD2
J gene: TRBJ2-1
V gene: TRBV20-1
CDR3 protein: CSARDRGGSSYNEQFF
CDR3 DNA: TGCAGTGCTAGAGATAGGGGCGGGAGCTCCTACAATGAGCAGTTCTTC

clone size: many
D gene: .
J gene: TRBJ1-2
V gene: TRBV18
CDR3 protein: CASSPPGYGYTF
CDR3 DNA: TGTGCCAGCTCACCTCCGGGGTATGGCTACACCTTC

clone size: .
D gene: .
J gene: TRBJ1-4
V gene: TRBV9
CDR3 protein: CASSPQLSEKLFF
CDR3 DNA: TGTGCCAGCAGCCCCCAGTTGAGTGAAAAACTGTTTTTT

clone size: .
D gene: .
J gene: TRBJ1-4
V gene: TRBV9
CDR3 protein: CASSVGQAGNKQFF
CDR3 DNA: TGTGCCAGCAGCGTAGGGCAGGCGGGGAATAAGCAGTTTTTT

clone size: few
D gene: TRBD1
J gene: TRBJ1-2
V gene: TRBV6-6
CDR3 protein: CASSYSGQQKIGYTF
CDR3 DNA: TGTGCCAGCAGTTACTCGGGACAGCAGAAGATTGGCTACACCTTC

clone size: few
D gene: TRBD1
J gene: TRBJ2-5
V gene: TRBV12-3/TRBV12-4
CDR3 protein: CASSLYRGPETQYF
CDR3 DNA: TGTGCCAGCAGTCTTTACAGGGGTCCAGAGACCCAGTACTTC

clone size: .
D gene: TRBD1
J gene: TRBJ1-6
V gene: TRBV2
CDR3 protein: CASSERGLDNSPLHF
CDR3 DNA: TGTGCCAGCAGTGAAAGGGGGCTAGATAATTCACCCCTCCACTTT